The 29 T cell receptor beta chains listed next were all sequenced from one sample in a study of blood T cell repertoires in COVID-19. Generated by immunoSEQ multiplex PCR, the TCRdb table keeps only in-frame clones and is missing some. The sample records about 350,000 clones, about 88% being singletons. The sample taken for sequencing was PBMCs or T cells enriched from blood (not recorded which). These receptor sequences come from a woman aged 25 to 45 who had been exposed to COVID-19.

This chain links TRBV5-6 with TRBJ2-1; 8 nucleotides align to TRBD2. CDR3 length: 18 amino acids. J lost 2 bases, V lost 4 bases, and 14 bases had no gene match. Germline V gives CDR1 SGHDT, CDR2 YYEEEE. CDR3 sequence (DNA): TGTGCCAGCAGCCGCGTCGATTTAGCGGGGAGGACCTACAATGAGCAGTTCTTC. It translates to CASSRVDLAGRTYNEQFF.

This sequence joins TRBV7-9 and TRBJ2-5, with TRBD2 as a possible D gene (6 bases). V shed 5 bases and J shed 5 bases, with 18 bases lying between them. CDR1 and CDR2 (germline): SEHNR, FQNEAQ (reference sequence). CDR3 length: 15 residues. The CDR3 DNA reads as TGTGCCAGCAGCCGGGACTCAGGGAAGCGGGAGACCCAGTACTTC. The encoded protein is CASSRDSGKRETQYF. The whole variable domain, filled in from reference TRBV7-9 and TRBJ2-5, reads DTGVSQNPRHKITKRGQNVTFRCDPISEHNRLYWYRQTLGQGPEFLTYFQNEAQLEKSRLLSDRFSAERPKGSFSTLEIQRTEQGDSAMYLCASSRDSGKRETQYFGPGTRLLVL.

The chain joins TRBV27 to TRBJ2-5, with 9 bases fitting TRBD1. The CDR3 spans 14 residues. Germline CDR1 MNHEY, CDR2 SMNVEV (reference sequence). Trimming cost V 3 bases and J 5 bases; bases outside gene matches: 4. The CDR3 is CASSFRTGEETQYF. The CDR3 DNA reads as TGTGCCAGCAGTTTCAGGACAGGGGAGGAGACCCAGTACTTC.

Comments on this clone: Other DNA sequences within the sample encode an identical CDR3. V gene TRBV9 combines with J gene TRBJ2-2; TRBD2 matches 9 bases. Germline-derived CDR1 and CDR2 are SGDLS and YYNGEE. The CDR3 is 16 amino acids. J gave up 3 bases and V 0 bases, and 3 bases lay outside the gene matches. CDR3 DNA: TGTGCCAGCAGCGTAGACGCGGGAGGGGACACCGGGGAGCTGTTTTTT. Its translation: CASSVDAGGDTGELFF.

The chain employs TRBV3-1 (or the pseudogene TRBV3-2) and TRBJ1-2; TRBD1 matches 7 bases. Germline V gives CDR1 LGHDT, CDR2 YNNKEL (reference sequence). V lost 6 bases, J lost 2 bases, and 6 bases stayed unmatched. This CDR3 region has 14 residues. The CDR3 reads CASSRGTANYGYTF. As DNA, the CDR3 is TGTGCCAGCAGTCGTGGGACAGCCAACTATGGCTACACCTTC.

The rearrangement links TRBV11-2 to TRBJ2-2; D is perhaps TRBD2 (6 bases). This CDR3 contains 17 residues. Trimming removed 3 bases at V and 6 bases at J, with 20 bases between. Germline-derived CDR1 and CDR2 are SGHAT and FQNNGV. Written as DNA, the CDR3 is TGTGCCAGCAGCTTGGACGGACTAAGTGTCCCAGCCGGGGAGCTGTTTTTT. Its translation: CASSLDGLSVPAGELFF.

The chain links TRBV12-5 to TRBJ2-3; TRBD2 aligns across 13 bases. V gave up 2 bases and J gave up 6 bases; unmatched junction bases: 17. CDR1 is LGHNT, CDR2 FRNRAP, per germline. The CDR3 is 20 residues long. The CDR3 reads CASGLSQTKLAGGPGDTQYF. CDR3 in DNA: TGTGCTAGTGGTTTGTCCCAAACCAAACTAGCGGGAGGGCCGGGGGATACGCAGTATTTT.

The chain is built from TRBV12-3 or TRBV12-4 and TRBJ2-5; no firm D call. V was cut by 7 bases and J by 4 bases, with 7 bases left in between. The CDR3 contains 11 residues. This CDR3 is CASNIGETQYF. CDR3 coding DNA: TGTGCCAGCAATATCGGAGAGACCCAGTACTTC.

As concerns this clone: Mismatch with germline at one junction end may stem from a read error. The chain uses TRBV20-1 and TRBJ1-2; no firm D call. CDR3 length: 10 amino acids. The germline V gene encodes CDR1 DFQATT and CDR2 SNEGSKA (reference sequence). The CDR3 loop reads CSASFYGYTF. In nucleotides, the CDR3 is TGCAGTGCTAGTTTCTATGGTTACACCTTC.

The J gene is TRBJ2-1, the V gene TRBV28, with 7 bases that match TRBD2. This CDR3 contains 14 residues. Germline lookup yields CDR1 MDHEN and CDR2 SYDVKM. V trimming: 2 bases; J trimming: 2 bases; junction bases outside the gene matches: 0. The CDR3 DNA sequence: TGTGCCAGCAGTTTAGGACTAGCCTACAATGAGCAGTTCTTC. Protein: CASSLGLAYNEQFF.

The rearrangement uses TRBV5-6 and TRBJ1-1, with a tentative D call TRBD1 (6 bases). The V and J ends lost 2 bases and 1 base respectively, with 15 bases between them. This CDR3 spans 16 amino acids. Germline CDR1 SGHDT, CDR2 YYEEEE. The DNA of the CDR3 is TGTGCCAGCAGCTTCCCAGGGGCTGCAAGGAACACTGAAGCTTTCTTT. Its protein is CASSFPGAARNTEAFF.

In this sample, this clone turned up a few times. J is TRBJ2-7 and V is TRBV2; D may be TRBD1 (5 bases). Germline CDR1 SNHLY, CDR2 FYNNEI. Trimming left V 5 bases short and J 4 bases short, with 12 bases between. This CDR3 is 13 amino acids long. This CDR3 is CASSFQGPYEQYF. In DNA, the CDR3 is TGTGCCAGCAGTTTCCAGGGTCCATACGAGCAGTACTTC.

This chain joins TRBV5-1 and TRBJ2-7; 9 nucleotides align to TRBD2. V was pared by 4 bases and J by 9 bases, with 20 bases of the junction left unmatched. Looked up from germline, CDR1 is SGHRS and CDR2 is YFSETQ. This CDR3 region has 17 residues. CDR3 protein: CASSASNLGTSRTVQYF. CDR3 DNA sequence: TGCGCCAGCAGCGCCTCCAACCTGGGGACTAGCAGGACAGTGCAGTACTTC.

The J gene is TRBJ2-6, the V gene TRBV27; a weak D match, TRBD1 (6 bases). CDR1 is MNHEY and CDR2 is SMNVEV in the germline V gene (reference sequence). The CDR3 spans 18 residues. Trimming left V 4 bases short and J 4 bases short, with 20 bases between. CDR3 sequence: CASSSRAGVLLGANVLTF. CDR3 DNA sequence: TGTGCCAGCAGTTCGAGGGCAGGGGTGCTGCTGGGGGCCAACGTCCTGACTTTC.

J is TRBJ2-6 and V is TRBV15, with 13 bases identical to TRBD2. The CDR3 length is 20 residues. Trimming at V came to 4 bases and at J to 0 bases, leaving 9 bases not matched to a gene. The V gene's germline CDR1 is LNHNV and CDR2 YYDKDF (reference sequence). CDR3 in amino acids: CATSISPTSGRASGANVLTF. In DNA, the CDR3 is TGTGCCACCAGCATTTCCCCCACTAGCGGGAGGGCCTCTGGGGCCAACGTCCTGACTTTC.

This clone showed up just once. The rearrangement joins TRBV7-3 to TRBJ2-2; D might be TRBD1 (6 bases). Germline V gene lookup returns CDR1 SGHTA and CDR2 FQGTGA. CDR3 size: 14 residues. V shed 6 bases and J shed 5 bases, with 13 bases lying between them. The CDR3 DNA follows: TGTGCCAGCAGGCCTACCACAGGGACCGGGGAGCTGTTTTTT. Its protein product is CASRPTTGTGELFF.

V and J are TRBV7-2 and TRBJ2-3; D unclear. This CDR3 comprises 16 residues. Trimming cost V 1 base and J 0 bases, with 11 bases left between them. Germline CDR1 and CDR2: SGHTA and FQGNSA. In DNA form, the CDR3 reads TGTGCCAGCAGCTTAGGGAACGCAGCGAGCACAGATACGCAGTATTTT. It translates to CASSLGNAASTDTQYF.

The rearrangement joins TRBV25-1 to TRBJ2-7, with D perhaps matching TRBD1 (6 bases). Trimming shortened V by 8 bases and J by 5 bases, and 13 bases separated the two germline ends. The germline V gene encodes CDR1 MGHDK and CDR2 SYGVNS. CDR3 size: 12 residues. As DNA, the CDR3 is TGTGCCAGCGCCATACAGGGCCACGAGCAGTACTTC. This translates into CASAIQGHEQYF.

The gene calls are TRBV7-9 and TRBJ1-1, with 7 positions matching TRBD1. Losses at the gene ends were 2 bases for V and 14 bases for J; bases not matched to a gene: 11. The germline CDR1 and CDR2 sequences are SEHNR and FQNEAQ (reference sequence). This CDR3 is 13 amino acids long. Written as DNA, the CDR3 is TGTGCCAGCAGCTTATCCGGGACAGAGCTTAGCTTCTTT. Protein product: CASSLSGTELSFF.

This chain joins TRBV6-4 and TRBJ2-3; 7 bases are shared with TRBD2. The CDR3 runs to 15 residues. V lost 2 bases and J lost 0; bases outside the gene matches: 2. Germline assignment: CDR1 MRHNA and CDR2 SNTAGT. For the CDR3, the DNA is TGTGCCAGCAGTGACGGTAGCGGGAGCACAGATACGCAGTATTTT. The encoded protein is CASSDGSGSTDTQYF.

This chain connects TRBV19 to TRBJ2-5; TRBD1 matches 10 bases. The trim removed 5 bases at V and 4 bases at J, leaving 4 bases unmatched. CDR3 length: 14 residues. CDR1 is LNHDA, CDR2 SQIVND, per germline (reference sequence). Here the CDR3 DNA reads TGTGCCAGTAGTGAAGGACAGGGGGGAGAGACCCAGTACTTC. It translates to CASSEGQGGETQYF.

This clone was detected a few times. The J gene is TRBJ2-7, the V gene TRBV19; D is perhaps TRBD1 (5 bases). CDR3 length equals 13 residues. Germline V lookup: CDR1 LNHDA, CDR2 SQIVND (reference sequence). The germline V and J ends were trimmed by 5 bases and 2 bases, with 10 bases remaining between them. The CDR3 DNA sequence: TGTGCCAGTAGTTGGCAGGGCCCCTACGAGCAGTACTTC. Protein sequence: CASSWQGPYEQYF.

V and J are TRBV5-1 and TRBJ2-1, with a tentative D call TRBD2 (6 bases). CDR3 size: 14 residues. The germline V gene has CDR1 SGHRS and CDR2 YFSETQ. Trimming took 1 base from V and 8 from J, leaving 13 bases between them. The CDR3 DNA is TGCGCCAGCAGCTTGACTACCCCGGGGGATGAGCAGTTCTTC. Its protein is CASSLTTPGDEQFF.

The rearrangement uses TRBV19 and TRBJ1-2; the D is unclear. The CDR3 is made up of 12 amino acids. V lost 3 bases to trimming and J lost 5 bases, with 7 bases between them. The germline V gene has CDR1 LNHDA and CDR2 SQIVND (reference sequence). This chain's CDR3 is CASSIPGYGYTF. As DNA, the CDR3 is TGTGCCAGTAGTATTCCGGGGTATGGCTACACCTTC.

The V and J genes are TRBV19 and TRBJ1-5; D unclear. CDR1 is LNHDA and CDR2 is SQIVND in the germline V gene (reference sequence). The CDR3 is made up of 13 amino acids. Trimming stripped 5 bases from V and 5 bases from J, with 10 bases between. The CDR3 coding sequence is TGTGCCAGTAGTGACCACAGAGATCAGCCCCAGCATTTT. Translation: CASSDHRDQPQHF.

The J gene is TRBJ2-7, the V gene TRBV7-3; 10 bases match TRBD1. CDR1 SGHTA and CDR2 FQGTGA come from the germline V gene. V was pared by 2 bases and J by 5 bases, with 6 bases of the junction left unmatched. This CDR3 is 15 amino acids long. The CDR3 coding sequence is TGTGCCAGCAGCTTATGGGACAGGGGAGAAAACGAGCAGTACTTC. Protein: CASSLWDRGENEQYF.

CDR3 coding DNA: TGTGCCAGTAGTTTGGGGCCCTATTCACCCCTCCACTTT. It is translated as CASSLGPYSPLHF. The chain carries TRBV19 and TRBJ1-6, with D tentatively TRBD1 (5 bases). The germline V gene encodes CDR1 LNHDA and CDR2 SQIVND (reference sequence). V was clipped by 5 bases and J by 8 bases, with 10 bases between them. The CDR3 extends over 13 amino acids.

The gene calls are TRBV28 and TRBJ1-5, with D perhaps TRBD1 (5 bases). CDR1 and CDR2 from the germline V gene are MDHEN and SYDVKM. Trimming removed 6 bases from V and 7 bases from J, with 19 bases in between. The CDR3 length is 15 residues. DNA for the CDR3: TGTGCCAGCAGCTCCCCCGCGGGGGTTCGCCAGCCCCAGCATTTT. Its translation is CASSSPAGVRQPQHF.

This clone occurred once. The chain links TRBV12-3 or TRBV12-4 to TRBJ1-5; D is ambiguous. Trimming took off 6 bases at V and 1 base at J, with 7 bases between the two ends. This CDR3 has 13 residues. The CDR3 DNA is TGTGCCAGCAGCTACAGAAGCAATCAGCCCCAGCATTTT. Its protein is CASSYRSNQPQHF.